Detailed here is one TCR beta chain. Its antigen is not identified. Compared with germline, one end of the junction differs, possibly owing to a read error. The data stem from a study of pediatric ulcerative colitis. At colonoscopy, a blood sample was also collected. Study-level results: Ulcerative colitis patients shared more blood-rectal clones than controls. No controls had the two rectal clonotypes shared by ulcerative colitis patients. Rectal repertoires separated controls, mild-moderate and acute severe colitis.

Profiled with immunoSEQ multiplex PCR; TCRdb holds only in-frame clones, not every one. The sample has more than 50,000 clones, 77% seen once. Germline V gives CDR1 MGHDK, CDR2 SYGVNS. The CDR3 extends over 13 amino acids. The origin of this receptor is a boy aged 5 to 17 with moderate ulcerative colitis. Source material: blood. The V gene is TRBV25-1, the J gene TRBJ2-2; D is unclear. In nucleotides, the CDR3 is TGTGCCAGCACTGAAGTACCCACCGGGGAGCTGTTTTTT. It is translated as CASTEVPTGELFF.